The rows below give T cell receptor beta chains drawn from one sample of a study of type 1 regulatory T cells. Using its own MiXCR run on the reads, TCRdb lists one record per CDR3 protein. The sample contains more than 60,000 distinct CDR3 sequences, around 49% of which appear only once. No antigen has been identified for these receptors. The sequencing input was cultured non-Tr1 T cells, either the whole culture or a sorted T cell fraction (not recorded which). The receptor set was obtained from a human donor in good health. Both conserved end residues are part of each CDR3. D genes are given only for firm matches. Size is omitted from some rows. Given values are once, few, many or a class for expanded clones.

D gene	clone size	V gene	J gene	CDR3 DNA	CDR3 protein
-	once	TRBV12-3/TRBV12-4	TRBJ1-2	TGTGCCAGCAGTTTAAAGGCTTATACGGCGGACTATGGCTACACCTTC	CASSLKAYTADYGYTF
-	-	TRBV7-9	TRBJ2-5	TGTGCCAGCAGCTTAGTAGTTGTGGACAGACATAAAGAGACCCAGTACTTC	CASSLVVVDRHKETQYF
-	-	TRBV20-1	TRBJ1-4	TGCAGTGCTGGGGGGGTACGGGGGAATGAAAAACTGTTTTTT	CSAGGVRGNEKLFF
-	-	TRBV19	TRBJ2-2	TGTGCCACATGGAGGGGCACCGGGGAGCTGTTTTTT	CATWRGTGELFF
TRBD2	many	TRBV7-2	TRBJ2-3	TGTGCCAGCAGCTTAGTAGTTGGGGGGGGCACAGATACGCAGTATTTT	CASSLVVGGGTDTQYF
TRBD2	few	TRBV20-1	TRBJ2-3	TGCAGTGCTAGACTAGCGGGGGGGCCGAGAGATACGCAGTATTTT	CSARLAGGPRDTQYF
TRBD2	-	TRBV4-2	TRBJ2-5	TGTGCCAGCAGCCAAGAGGGCGGGGGGGCCCGGGAGACCCAGTACTTC	CASSQEGGGARETQYF
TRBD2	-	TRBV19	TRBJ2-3	TGTGCCAGTAGTAGGCGGGGGGCCTCGGCAGATACGCAGTATTTT	CASSRRGASADTQYF
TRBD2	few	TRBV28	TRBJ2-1	TGTGCCAGCAACCTTCCGACTAGCGGGGGGGCCCGGCAGTTCTTC	CASNLPTSGGARQFF
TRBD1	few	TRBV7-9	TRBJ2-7	TGTGCCAGCAGCGCCGCAACAGGGGATTCCTACGAGCAGTACTTC	CASSAATGDSYEQYF
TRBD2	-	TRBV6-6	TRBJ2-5	TGTGCCAGCAGTTACCCAGCGGGGGGGCCAGGGCAAGAGACCCAGTACTTC	CASSYPAGGPGQETQYF
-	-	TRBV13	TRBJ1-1	TGTGCCAGCAGCTTAACCATGAACACTGAAGCTTTCTTT	CASSLTMNTEAFF
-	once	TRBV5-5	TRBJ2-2	TGTGTCAGCAGCTCCTGGACACTTGCGAACACCCGGGAGCTGTTTTTT	CVSSSWTLANTRELFF
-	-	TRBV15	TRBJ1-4	TGTGCCACCAGCAGAGATTCCGGGAAACTGTTTTTT	CATSRDSGKLFF
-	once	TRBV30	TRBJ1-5	TGTGCCTGGAGTTTAGGGTCGGGGCGCCAGCCCCAGCATTTT	CAWSLGSGRQPQHF
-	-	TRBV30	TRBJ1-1	TGTGCCTGGATCTCGCTCCGGACCAAAGGCCCTGAAGCTTTCTTT	CAWISLRTKGPEAFF
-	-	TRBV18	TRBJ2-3	TGTGCCAGCTCACCTTCGGCGCAGGGGAAAGATACGCAGTATTTT	CASSPSAQGKDTQYF
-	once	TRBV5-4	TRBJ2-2	TGTGCCAGCAGCACTGGACAAATGAACACCGGGGAGCTGTTTTTT	CASSTGQMNTGELFF
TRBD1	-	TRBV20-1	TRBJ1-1	TGCAGTGCTAGAGCCCCCACAGGGGGCACTGAAGCTTTCTTT	CSARAPTGGTEAFF
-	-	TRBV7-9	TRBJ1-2	TGTGCCAGCAGCTTGGGAGCTCGGGGCGCGGATAGTCCTAACTATGGCTACACCTTC	CASSLGARGADSPNYGYTF
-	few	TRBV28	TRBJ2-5	TGTGCCAGCAGTGGGGGTTTCGAACAAGAGACCCAGTACTTC	CASSGGFEQETQYF
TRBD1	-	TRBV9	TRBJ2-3	TGTGCCAGCAGCCGGGGACAGGGTGTTCAAGATACGCAGTATTTT	CASSRGQGVQDTQYF
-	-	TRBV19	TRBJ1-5	TGTGCCAGTAGTCCAGGGTTTAGCAATCAGCCCCAGCATTTT	CASSPGFSNQPQHF
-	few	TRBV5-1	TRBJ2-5	TGCGCCAGCAGCTTGATTGGACAGAAACAAGAGACCCAGTACTTC	CASSLIGQKQETQYF
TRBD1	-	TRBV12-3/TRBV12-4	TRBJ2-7	TGTGCCACTTCGCGAGACAGGGCGGGCGAGCAGTACTTC	CATSRDRAGEQYF
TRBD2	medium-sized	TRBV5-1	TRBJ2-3	TGCGCCAGCAGCTCCGGACTAGCGGGGATAGATACGCAGTATTTT	CASSSGLAGIDTQYF
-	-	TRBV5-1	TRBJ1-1	TGCGCCAGCAGCTTAGCCAGGGGATCTTCTGAAGCTTTCTTT	CASSLARGSSEAFF
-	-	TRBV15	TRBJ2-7	TGTGCCACCAGCAGAGATGGGTCCCCTTACGAGCAGTACTTC	CATSRDGSPYEQYF
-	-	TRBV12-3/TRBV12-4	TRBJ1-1	TGTGCCAGCAGTTTAGAGAGAAACACTGAAGCTTTCTTT	CASSLERNTEAFF
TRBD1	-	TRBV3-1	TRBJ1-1	TGTGCCAGCAGCCACACGGGACAGGGTTTCACTGAAGCTTTCTTT	CASSHTGQGFTEAFF
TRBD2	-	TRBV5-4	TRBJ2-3	TGTGCCAGCAGCCCCGGACTAGCGGGGGGCACAGATACGCAGTATTTT	CASSPGLAGGTDTQYF
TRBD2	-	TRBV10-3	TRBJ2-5	TGTGCCACCGCTAGCGGGGGGGAAGAGACCCAGTACTTC	CATASGGEETQYF
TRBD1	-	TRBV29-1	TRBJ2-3	TGCAGCGTTGAAGGGATAGGGGGCGGAACAGATACGCAGTATTTT	CSVEGIGGGTDTQYF
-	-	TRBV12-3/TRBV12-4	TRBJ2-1	TGTGCCAGCAGTGCGATAGCCAGGTCGTGGAATGAGCAGTTCTTC	CASSAIARSWNEQFF
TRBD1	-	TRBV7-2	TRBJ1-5	TGTGCCAGCAGCTCCGTGGGACAGCCTAATCAGCCCCAGCATTTT	CASSSVGQPNQPQHF
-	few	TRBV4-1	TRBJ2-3	TGCGCCAGCAGCCAAGCGGGGGACACAGATACGCAGTATTTT	CASSQAGDTDTQYF
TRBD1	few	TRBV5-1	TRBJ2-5	TGCGCCAGCAGCCCGGGGACAGGGGGGTACCAAGAGACCCAGTACTTC	CASSPGTGGYQETQYF
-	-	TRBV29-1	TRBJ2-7	TGCAGCGTGGACACTAGCTACGAGCAGTACTTC	CSVDTSYEQYF
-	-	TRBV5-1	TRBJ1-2	TGCGCCAGCAGCTTGGGGTCGACTACATTCAACTATGGCTACACCTTC	CASSLGSTTFNYGYTF
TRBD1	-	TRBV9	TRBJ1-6	TGTGCCAGCAGGGGGGACAGCGAGAGTTCACCCCTCCACTTT	CASRGDSESSPLHF
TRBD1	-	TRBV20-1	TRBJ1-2	TGCAGTGCTCCCCTACCGGACAGGGGGAACTATGGCTACACCTTC	CSAPLPDRGNYGYTF
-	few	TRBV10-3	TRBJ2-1	TGTGCCATCAGTGACACCCGCGGGGTGTGGAATGAGCAGTTCTTC	CAISDTRGVWNEQFF
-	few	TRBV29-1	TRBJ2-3	TGCAGCGTTGAAGAACGAAGGAAAGCGGTGGGCACAGATACGCAGTATTTT	CSVEERRKAVGTDTQYF
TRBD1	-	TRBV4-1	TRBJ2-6	TGCGCCAGCAGCCAGGGTTTTTTCGGACAGGGTATACTCTCTGGGGCCAACGTCCTGACTTTC	CASSQGFFGQGILSGANVLTF
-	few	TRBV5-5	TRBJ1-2	TGTGCCAGCAGCCAGGAGATAGTCAGTGGCTACACCTTC	CASSQEIVSGYTF
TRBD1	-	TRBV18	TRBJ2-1	TGTGCCAGCTCACAGCTAGGACAGGCTTACAATGAGCAGTTCTTC	CASSQLGQAYNEQFF
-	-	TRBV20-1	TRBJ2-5	TGCAGCGTTGATGGACCCCCAGAAGAGACCCAGTGCTTC	CSVDGPPEETQCF
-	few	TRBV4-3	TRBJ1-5	TGCGCCAGCAGCCAAGATGGTAGCAATCAGCCCCAGCATTTT	CASSQDGSNQPQHF
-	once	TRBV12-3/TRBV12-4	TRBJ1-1	TGTGCCAGCAGGACACAGGTAGGCACTGAAGCTTTCTTT	CASRTQVGTEAFF
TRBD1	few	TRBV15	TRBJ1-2	TGTGCCACCAGCGATATATCACAGGGGATCTATGGCTACACCTTC	CATSDISQGIYGYTF
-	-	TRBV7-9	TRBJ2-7	TGTGCCAGCAGCTTAGACGGTACCTACGAGCAGTACTTC	CASSLDGTYEQYF
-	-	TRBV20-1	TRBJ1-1	TGCAGTGCGTCGGGTTTTGACACTGGAGCTTTCTTT	CSASGFDTGAFF
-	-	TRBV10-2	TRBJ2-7	TGCGCCAGCAGTGGGGGGCTCCCCTACGAGCAGTACTTC	CASSGGLPYEQYF
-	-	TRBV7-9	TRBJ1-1	TGTGCCAGCAGCTTAGGTTCGGGCTTGAACACTGAAGCTTTCTTT	CASSLGSGLNTEAFF
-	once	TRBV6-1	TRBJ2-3	TGTGCCAGCACCTGGACACATGGCACAGATACGCAGTATTTT	CASTWTHGTDTQYF